The 30 T cell receptor beta chains below all came from one sample that was sequenced in a study of T cells in Graves' hyperthyroidism and ophthalmopathy (dated by TCRdb to about 2019). The library relied on multiplex PCR. This sample was sequenced with an Illumina HiSeq 2000. The TCR beta CDR3 regions were amplified from the RNA transcripts. The TCR CDR3 was subjected to a first round of RT-PCR using the HTBI primer set and the Qiagen OneStep RT-PCR kit. TCRdb trimmed public reads at Q25 via fastp, called clones via MiXCR and kept in-frame beta chains. Here each entry gathers all rows of one CDR3 protein and keeps the most common genes and DNA. Here the sample has hundreds of thousands of distinct CDR3 sequences; approximately 14% occur a single time. About 4.5% of the sample comes from the top ten. Input material: blood. The receptors stem from a woman between 35 and 50 years old with Graves' ophthalmopathy.

This clonotype appeared many times. The rearrangement uses TRBV29-1 and TRBJ2-7; D ambiguous. The germline V and J ends were trimmed by 4 bases and 2 bases, with 9 bases remaining between them. Looked up from germline, CDR1 is SQVTM and CDR2 is ANQGSEA. The CDR3 covers 12 residues. The CDR3 DNA reads TGCAGCGTTGTGGGCAGGACCTACGAGCAGTACTTC. This translates into CSVVGRTYEQYF.

This clonotype turned up a few times. The chain is built from TRBV28 and TRBJ2-3; perhaps TRBD2 as D (6 bases). This CDR3 spans 15 amino acids. Germline V gene data show CDR1 as MDHEN and CDR2 as SYDVKM. V was cut by 7 bases and J by 4 bases, with 18 bases left in between. CDR3 bases: TGTGCCAGCAAAGGCGGGACTTTTACCGCAGATACGCAGTATTTT. It is translated as CASKGGTFTADTQYF.

There are many counts of this clonotype. The CDR3 nucleotides read TGCGCCAGCAGCCGAGACGGGATTATGAACACTGAAGCTTTCTTT. Protein product: CASSRDGIMNTEAFF. The J gene is TRBJ1-1, the V gene TRBV5-1, with D hard to call. Trimming removed 4 bases from V and 0 bases from J, with 13 bases in between. CDR3 length: 15 amino acids. In germline, CDR1 is SGHRS, CDR2 YFSETQ. The variable domain in full, with the rest retrieved from reference TRBV5-1 and TRBJ1-1, is KAGVTQTPRYLIKTRGQQVTLSCSPISGHRSVSWYQQTPGQGLQFLFEYFSETQRNKGNFPGRFSGRQFSNSRSEMNVSTLELGDSALYLCASSRDGIMNTEAFFGQGTRLTVV.

Points on this clonotype: No DNA is shown, since the ends of the CDR3 on it are uncertain; the CDR3 is the one TCRdb lists. The V gene is TRBV29-1, the J gene TRBJ1-1. The CDR3 is 11 residues long, counting both termini. Germline-derived CDR1 and CDR2 are SQVTM and ANQGSEA. The CDR3: CSVAHGTEALF.

There are many counts of this clonotype. V usage is TRBV30 and J usage is TRBJ2-7; 7 bases agree with TRBD1. Trimming took 5 bases from V and 3 from J; bases not matched to a gene: 4. The length of the CDR3 is 12 residues. CDR1 and CDR2 (germline): GTSNPN, SVGIG (reference sequence). The CDR3 bases are TGTGCCTGGCGGGACAGTCACTACGAGCAGTACTTC. It is translated as CAWRDSHYEQYF.

DNA for the CDR3: TGTGCCAGCAGCCTCGGACAGGGATCGGAAAAACTGTTTTTT. Its translation is CASSLGQGSEKLFF. The chain has TRBV12-3 or TRBV12-4 and TRBJ1-4; TRBD1 matches 8 bases. V shed 6 bases and J 8 bases; nucleotides not matched to a gene: 8. CDR3 length: 14 amino acids.

The sample holds many counts of this clonotype. The chain recombines TRBV13 with TRBJ1-2; D not certain. The CDR3 is 13 residues long. V lost 3 bases and J 6 bases, leaving 11 bases between the germline ends. Per germline, CDR1 PRHDT and CDR2 FYEKMQ (reference sequence). The CDR3 here is CASSFQAADGYTF. CDR3 DNA: TGTGCCAGCAGCTTCCAGGCAGCTGATGGCTACACCTTC.

This clonotype was counted many times. The rearrangement joins TRBV28 to TRBJ2-7; D is perhaps TRBD2 (6 bases). CDR3 length equals 14 residues. The ends were cut back, 7 bases at V and 0 bases at J, with 13 bases in the middle. CDR1 and CDR2 (germline): MDHEN, SYDVKM. For the CDR3, the DNA is TGTGCCAGCACCGTGGCGGGGAACTCCTACGAGCAGTACTTC. It codes for CASTVAGNSYEQYF.

Ten or more counts support this clonotype. The chain uses TRBV19 and TRBJ2-2, with TRBD1 identical over 8 bases. In germline, CDR1 is LNHDA, CDR2 SQIVND (reference sequence). The CDR3 is 15 residues long. The V gene end was trimmed by 3 bases and the J gene end by 5 bases; junction bases not matched to a gene: 5. Here the CDR3 reads CASSIGTGGTGELFF. The CDR3 DNA reads as TGTGCCAGTAGTATCGGGACAGGTGGGACCGGGGAGCTGTTTTTT.

This clonotype was counted many times. The chain employs TRBV6-2 or TRBV6-3 and TRBJ2-2, with TRBD1 identical over 8 bases. There are 18 residues in the CDR3. After removal of 2 bases from V and 8 bases from J, the junction contained 16 bases not matched to a gene. The V gene's germline CDR1 is MNHEY and CDR2 SVGEGT. CDR3 amino acids: CASSYGRDMRQGLGELFF. As DNA, the CDR3 is TGTGCCAGCAGTTACGGTCGTGATATGAGACAGGGGTTGGGGGAGCTGTTTTTT.

This clonotype has a count of ten or more. V usage is TRBV5-1 and J usage is TRBJ1-1; 7 nucleotides line up with TRBD1. The V and J ends lost 1 base and 1 base, in that order; junction bases with no gene match: 7. CDR1 is SGHRS and CDR2 is YFSETQ in the germline V gene. The length of the CDR3 is 16 residues. CDR3 coding DNA: TGCGCCAGCAGCTTGATAGGGGGCAGGGGGAACACTGAAGCTTTCTTT. Translation gives CASSLIGGRGNTEAFF.

CDR3: CASSDLTSGSQETQYF. The CDR3, as DNA: TGTGCCAGCAGTGATCTGACTAGCGGGAGTCAGGAGACCCAGTACTTC. The genes are TRBV6-1 and TRBJ2-5; 12 bases match TRBD2. The germline CDR1 and CDR2 sequences are MNHNS and SASEGT. The V segment lost 3 bases and the J segment 5 bases; nucleotides outside the gene matches: 7. The CDR3 runs 16 residues.

This clonotype was found a few times. V gene TRBV6-2 or TRBV6-3 combines with J gene TRBJ2-3; 7 nucleotides agree with TRBD2. J lost 0 bases, V lost 8 bases, and 17 bases had no gene match. Germline V CDR1 and CDR2: MNHEY, SVGEGT. The CDR3 spans 18 residues. For the CDR3, the DNA is TGTGCCAGCCAAAGGCGGGACTATCATACAACTAGCACAGATACGCAGTATTTT. Protein product: CASQRRDYHTTSTDTQYF.

This clonotype has ten or more counts. The V and J genes are TRBV15 and TRBJ2-5; D call uncertain. The CDR3 spans 15 residues. Germline CDR1 reads LNHNV; CDR2 reads YYDKDF (reference sequence). V was shortened by 0 bases and J by 2 bases, with 10 bases between the two germline ends. The CDR3 DNA reads TGTGCCACCAGCAGAGATTTTAACTTTCAAGAGACCCAGTACTTC. The encoded protein is CATSRDFNFQETQYF.

The chain combines TRBV2 with TRBJ2-3; D is possibly TRBD1 (6 bases). V lost 7 bases to trimming and J lost 1 base, with 9 bases between them. The CDR3 loop spans 13 amino acids. The germline gives CDR1 SNHLY, CDR2 FYNNEI. Here the CDR3 DNA reads TGTGCCAGCAAGTGGGGGCGCACAGATACGCAGTATTTT. Its translation is CASKWGRTDTQYF.

A remark on this clonotype: This may arise from a read error, as a much more abundant clone is one base away. The rearrangement links TRBV2 to TRBJ1-4; D remains ambiguous. Germline assignment: CDR1 SNHLY and CDR2 FYNNEI. The CDR3 sequence is 13 residues long. The CDR3 coding sequence is TGTGCCAGCAGTGGGCCAACTAATGAAAAAATGTTTTTT. Residues: CASSGPTNEKMFF.

This clonotype has ten or more counts. A much larger clone sits a single nucleotide away, making a read error possible. This chain links TRBV6-5 with TRBJ1-1; no firm D call. Trimming removed 0 bases at V and 7 bases at J, with 3 bases between. This CDR3 region has 11 residues. Germline CDR1 and CDR2: MNHEY and SVGAGI. CDR3 sequence: CASSYSGEAFF. The CDR3 DNA sequence: TGTGCCAGCAGTTACTCGGGTGAAGCTTTCTTT.

Ten or more counts support this clonotype. Relative to the germline gene, one junction end is altered; a read error may explain this. The chain is built from TRBV28 and TRBJ2-1; 8 bases fit TRBD1. The germline V gene has CDR1 MDHEN and CDR2 SYDVKM. The CDR3 spans 15 residues. CDR3 region: CASSFRPGGYYEQFF. The CDR3 DNA follows: TGTGCCAGCAGTTTTCGGCCAGGGGGCTACTATGAGCAGTTCTTC.

In this sample, this clonotype turned up many times. The chain links TRBV29-1 to TRBJ2-2; D ambiguous. The CDR3 length is 12 residues. Germline-derived CDR1 and CDR2 are SQVTM and ANQGSEA. V was trimmed by 4 bases and J by 1 base, leaving 4 bases between them. The CDR3 DNA reads as TGCAGCGTTGGGCAGAACACCGGGGAGCTGTTTTTT. Translating gives CSVGQNTGELFF.

Ten or more counts support this clonotype. The rearrangement joins TRBV12-5 to TRBJ2-7; unclear D gene. Per the germline V gene, CDR1 is LGHNT and CDR2 is FRNRAP. This CDR3 contains 18 residues. Trimming pared 1 base from V and 3 bases from J, leaving 22 bases between. CDR3 amino acids: CASGLAPPFQETRYEQYF. CDR3 nucleotides: TGTGCTAGTGGTTTGGCCCCCCCTTTCCAGGAGACCCGCTACGAGCAGTACTTC. The full variable domain, rest sourced from reference TRBV12-5 and TRBJ2-7, is DARVTQTPRHKVTEMGQEVTMRCQPILGHNTVFWYRQTMMQGLELLAYFRNRAPLDDSGMPKDRFSAEMPDATLATLKIQPSEPRDSAVYFCASGLAPPFQETRYEQYFGPGTRLTVT.

This clonotype has a count of ten or more. Relative to the germline gene, one junction end is altered; a read error may explain this. The chain combines TRBV10-1 with TRBJ1-1, with 7 bases matching TRBD1. CDR1 and CDR2 from the germline V gene are WNHNN and SYGVQD (reference sequence). The CDR3 totals 13 residues. The CDR3 spells CASSEGTATEAFF. Written as DNA, the CDR3 is TGTGCCAGCAGCGAAGGGACAGCCACAGAAGCTTTCTTT.

The V gene is TRBV19, the J gene TRBJ2-5; 10 nucleotides line up with TRBD2. The J segment lost 4 bases and the V segment lost 7 bases, leaving 18 bases of the junction unmatched. This CDR3 is built from 18 residues. Germline V gene lookup returns CDR1 LNHDA and CDR2 SQIVND (reference sequence). The CDR3 here is CASTGVGAGGPSRETQYF. CDR3 DNA sequence: TGTGCCAGTACCGGGGTGGGAGCGGGAGGGCCGAGTCGAGAGACCCAGTACTTC.

This chain links TRBV29-1 with TRBJ1-2; the match to TRBD1 covers 7 bases. The germline CDR1 and CDR2 sequences are SQVTM and ANQGSEA. The V gene end was trimmed by 3 bases and the J gene end by 4 bases; junction bases not matched to a gene: 14. The CDR3 covers 16 residues. The CDR3 DNA is TGCAGCGTTGATGGAGCCAAACAGGGGATTGGCTATGGCTACACCTTC. Amino acids: CSVDGAKQGIGYGYTF.

This clonotype was recorded many times. The CDR3 here is CSARKSGRVNIQYF. DNA of the CDR3: TGCAGTGCTAGGAAATCGGGGAGGGTGAACATTCAGTACTTC. This sequence joins TRBV20-1 and TRBJ2-4, with 7 bases identical to TRBD2. The CDR3 runs to 14 residues. Germline lookup yields CDR1 DFQATT and CDR2 SNEGSKA (reference sequence). Losses at the gene ends were 3 bases for V and 7 bases for J; bases not matched to a gene: 9.

This clonotype appeared a few times. The chain has TRBV20-1 and TRBJ1-2, with 7 bases fitting TRBD1. The CDR3 has 16 residues. Looked up from germline, CDR1 is DFQATT and CDR2 is SNEGSKA (reference sequence). The V gene end was trimmed by 0 bases and the J gene end by 5 bases; junction bases not matched to a gene: 12. CDR3 nucleotide sequence: TGCAGTGCTAGAGACCGCACAGGGGCGAGTAGTTATGGCTACACCTTC. Protein sequence: CSARDRTGASSYGYTF.

This clonotype was recorded a few times. V gene TRBV18 combines with J gene TRBJ2-2, with a possible D match to TRBD1 (6 bases). Germline-derived CDR1 and CDR2 are KGHSH and LQKENI. Deletions cut 3 bases from V and 8 bases from J, with 16 bases between. The CDR3 extends over 15 amino acids. CDR3 loop: CASSPDSTGRGELFF. Written as DNA, the CDR3 is TGTGCCAGCTCACCTGACTCGACAGGACGGGGGGAGCTGTTTTTT.

This clonotype was seen repeatedly, ten times or more. This rearrangement joins TRBV2 to TRBJ2-7, with no clear D. Germline V CDR1 and CDR2: SNHLY, FYNNEI. V lost 1 base to trimming and J lost 0 bases, with 4 bases between them. This CDR3 region has 13 residues. CDR3 DNA: TGTGCCAGCAGTGAAGGTAACTCCTACGAGCAGTACTTC. This gives the protein CASSEGNSYEQYF.

This clonotype was recorded a few times. The chain employs TRBV5-1 and TRBJ2-7; maybe TRBD2 (6 bases). CDR1 is SGHRS, CDR2 YFSETQ, per germline. V dropped 0 bases and J dropped 5 bases, with 18 bases sitting between them. The CDR3 length is 16 residues. The CDR3, as DNA: TGCGCCAGCAGCTTGGCCTCGACGGGAGTTTCCCACGAGCAGTACTTC. It encodes CASSLASTGVSHEQYF. Drawing the rest from reference TRBV5-1 and TRBJ2-7, the complete variable domain is KAGVTQTPRYLIKTRGQQVTLSCSPISGHRSVSWYQQTPGQGLQFLFEYFSETQRNKGNFPGRFSGRQFSNSRSEMNVSTLELGDSALYLCASSLASTGVSHEQYFGPGTRLTVT.

V and J are TRBV4-2 and TRBJ1-5, with D possibly being TRBD1 (6 bases). This CDR3 comprises 15 residues. The ends were cut back, 1 base at V and 6 bases at J, with 13 bases in the middle. Per the germline V gene, CDR1 is LGHNA and CDR2 is YNFKEQ. CDR3 sequence reads: CASSQAGDSGQPQHF. CDR3 DNA sequence: TGTGCCAGCAGCCAAGCAGGGGACTCCGGTCAGCCCCAGCATTTT.

This clonotype has a count of ten or more. The chain combines TRBV12-3 or TRBV12-4 with TRBJ2-1; D is ambiguous. V lost 5 bases and J lost 9, with 14 bases in between. This CDR3 contains 13 residues. The CDR3 nucleotides read TGTGCCAGCAGTATGAGTCTAGGAGTTGAGCAGTTCTTC. Translating gives CASSMSLGVEQFF.